The 19 T cell receptor beta chains below were found in one sample sequenced in a study of blood T cell repertoires in COVID-19. TCRdb keeps only in-frame clones here, not all; method: immunoSEQ multiplex PCR. The table includes 250,000 to 350,000 clones, 87% detected once. Input material: peripheral blood. These receptors all come from a woman in her forties or fifties who had recovered from COVID-19.

This clone has more than one count but fewer than ten. The V call is TRBV4-2, the J call TRBJ2-7, with 11 nucleotides matching TRBD1. V was clipped by 3 bases and J by 2 bases; unmatched bases: 0. Germline loops: CDR1 LGHNA, CDR2 YNFKEQ. The CDR3 totals 14 residues. This chain's CDR3 is CASSQDRGPYEQYF. CDR3 DNA: TGTGCCAGCAGCCAGGACAGGGGGCCCTACGAGCAGTACTTC.

The chain recombines TRBV11-2 with TRBJ1-6; no definite D call. Germline values: CDR1 SGHAT, CDR2 FQNNGV. The CDR3 runs to 13 residues. Deletions cut 5 bases from V and 7 bases from J, with 9 bases between. CDR3 amino acids: CASSASKNSPLHF. CDR3 DNA: TGTGCCAGCAGCGCTAGTAAAAATTCACCCCTCCACTTT.

The chain links TRBV29-1 to TRBJ2-1; 11 nucleotides line up with TRBD1. Germline V CDR1 and CDR2: SQVTM, ANQGSEA. This CDR3 comprises 17 residues. The trim removed 1 base at V and 4 bases at J, leaving 9 bases unmatched. CDR3 amino acids: CSVEGPGGQGAYNEQFF. CDR3 nucleotides: TGCAGCGTTGAAGGCCCGGGAGGACAGGGGGCTTACAATGAGCAGTTCTTC.

The chain combines TRBV30 with TRBJ2-1; unclear D gene. Germline loops: CDR1 GTSNPN, CDR2 SVGIG (reference sequence). The CDR3 covers 13 residues. V lost 5 bases, J lost 0 bases, and 8 bases lay in between. The CDR3 DNA follows: TGTGCCTGGGGTTTCGGCTCCTACAATGAGCAGTTCTTC. It specifies CAWGFGSYNEQFF.

This clone was counted a few times. The V and J genes are TRBV11-3 and TRBJ2-7; D unclear. The CDR3 consists of 15 residues. Germline V CDR1 and CDR2: SGHNT, YENEEA. V dropped 1 base and J dropped 0 bases, with 10 bases sitting between them. The CDR3 is CASSLGGESSYEQYF. CDR3 sequence (DNA): TGTGCCAGCAGCTTAGGCGGCGAAAGCTCCTACGAGCAGTACTTC.

The CDR3 region is CASSPRLTGELFF. Here the CDR3 DNA reads TGTGCCAGCAGCCCAAGACTCACCGGGGAGCTGTTTTTT. The chain uses TRBV3-1 (or the pseudogene TRBV3-2) and TRBJ2-2; no reliable D call. The CDR3 runs to 13 residues. Trimming removed 4 bases at V and 4 bases at J, with 7 bases between. Germline values: CDR1 LGHDT, CDR2 YNNKEL (reference sequence).

A remark on this clone: Other DNA sequences in the sample encode the same CDR3. The J gene is TRBJ1-5, the V gene TRBV3-1 (or the pseudogene TRBV3-2); the D gene is possibly TRBD1 (5 bases). The CDR3 is 14 residues long. The germline V and J ends were trimmed by 3 bases and 5 bases, with 11 bases remaining between them. Germline V lookup: CDR1 LGHDT, CDR2 YNNKEL (reference sequence). The CDR3 protein is CASSQGRVDQPQHF. As DNA, the CDR3 is TGTGCCAGCAGCCAGGGCAGGGTGGATCAGCCCCAGCATTTT.

The J gene is TRBJ2-5, the V gene TRBV28, with TRBD2 as a possible D gene (5 bases). Trimming cost V 6 bases and J 1 base, with 15 bases left between them. The CDR3 has 15 amino acids. The V gene's germline CDR1 is MDHEN and CDR2 SYDVKM. CDR3 residues: CASRPQTRLQETQYF. The CDR3 DNA reads TGTGCCAGCAGACCGCAAACTAGGCTCCAAGAGACCCAGTACTTC.

The V gene is TRBV7-2, the J gene TRBJ1-5; no clear D gene. The CDR3 runs 13 residues. The V and J ends lost 2 bases and 5 bases respectively, with 7 bases between them. The V gene's germline CDR1 is SGHTA and CDR2 FQGNSA. The CDR3 sequence: CASSLYPDQPQHF. The CDR3 nucleotides read TGTGCCAGCAGCTTATACCCGGATCAGCCCCAGCATTTT.

This chain connects TRBV6-1 to TRBJ2-7; D may be TRBD2 (6 bases). Trimming took off 3 bases at V and 2 bases at J, with 14 bases between the two ends. The CDR3 runs to 15 residues. The germline V gene has CDR1 MNHNS and CDR2 SASEGT. The CDR3 DNA reads as TGTGCCAGCAGTGATGGAGGGTTAAATCCCTACGAGCAGTACTTC. Protein sequence: CASSDGGLNPYEQYF.

The genes are TRBV4-2 and TRBJ2-2, with D tentatively TRBD2 (7 bases). V dropped 6 bases and J dropped 0 bases, with 20 bases sitting between them. CDR1 is LGHNA, CDR2 YNFKEQ, per germline. The CDR3 sequence is 18 residues long. CDR3 in amino acids: CASSYRAGAPSNTGELFF. The DNA of the CDR3 is TGTGCCAGCAGTTACAGGGCGGGGGCCCCCTCGAACACCGGGGAGCTGTTTTTT.

This clone has only one observation. The V call is TRBV5-6, the J call TRBJ1-2, with a weak D call TRBD1 (5 bases). In germline, CDR1 is SGHDT, CDR2 YYEEEE. CDR3 length: 14 residues. Trimming took 2 bases from V and 8 from J, leaving 16 bases between them. CDR3 in DNA: TGTGCCAGCAGCTTCCTTCAGGGTCGGGAGGGCTACACCTTC. Translating gives CASSFLQGREGYTF.

This chain uses TRBV7-6 with TRBJ2-7; D is perhaps TRBD1 (5 bases). The germline V gene has CDR1 SGHVS and CDR2 FNYEAQ. Trimming cost V 6 bases and J 5 bases, with 8 bases left between them. This CDR3 spans 11 amino acids. The CDR3 nucleotides read TGTGCCAGCAGGGGGCCACACGAGCAGTACTTC. Translated: CASRGPHEQYF.

The chain recombines TRBV5-6 with TRBJ2-5; D is undetermined. From germline, CDR1 is SGHDT and CDR2 YYEEEE. This CDR3 comprises 12 residues. The V end lost 4 bases, the J end lost 13 bases, and 17 bases lay between the germline ends. CDR3 nucleotides: TGTGCCAGCAGCCAAAGTCGGAGTAAGCCGTACTTC. Encoded protein: CASSQSRSKPYF.

This chain links TRBV15 with TRBJ2-5; no clear D gene. This CDR3 contains 14 residues. Trimming stripped 5 bases from V and 5 bases from J, with 15 bases between. CDR1 is LNHNV, CDR2 YYDKDF, per germline (reference sequence). The DNA of the CDR3 is TGTGCCACCAGCGGCAATGGCGGTACGGAGACCCAGTACTTC. Encoded protein: CATSGNGGTETQYF.

The chain links TRBV3-1 (or the pseudogene TRBV3-2) to TRBJ2-7; 8 bases align to TRBD1. The CDR3 is 13 residues long. CDR1 and CDR2 (germline): LGHDT, YNNKEL (reference sequence). Trimming cost V 10 bases and J 4 bases; bases outside gene matches: 9. This CDR3 reads CATSTGVGYEQYF. The CDR3 DNA is TGTGCCACCTCGACAGGGGTTGGGTACGAGCAGTACTTC.

In this sample, this clone turned up once. The rearrangement uses TRBV12-3 or TRBV12-4 and TRBJ2-5; D is perhaps TRBD1 (7 bases). The V gene lost 3 bases and the J gene lost 6 bases, with 11 bases spanning the gap. The CDR3 contains 13 residues. CDR3 region: CASSFSGGQTQYF. As DNA, the CDR3 is TGTGCCAGCAGTTTTTCAGGGGGGCAGACCCAGTACTTC.

The V call is TRBV11-2, the J call TRBJ1-5; TRBD1 aligns across 7 bases. V lost 11 bases to trimming and J lost 3 bases; unmatched junction nucleotides: 7. Germline V gene data show CDR1 as SGHAT and CDR2 as FQNNGV. The CDR3 length is 13 residues. In DNA, the CDR3 is TGTGCCTCCGCAACAGGGGCCAATCAGCCCCAGCATTTT. The encoded protein is CASATGANQPQHF.

This chain connects TRBV6-6 to TRBJ2-1, with D possibly called TRBD1 or TRBD2 (5 bases each). The V gene lost 5 bases and the J gene lost 5 bases, with 10 bases spanning the gap. This CDR3 has 13 residues. The germline CDR1 and CDR2 sequences are MNHNY and SVGAGI (reference sequence). CDR3 DNA: TGTGCCAGCAGTCGGGGCTCAGACAATGAGCAGTTCTTC. Residues: CASSRGSDNEQFF.